These 18 T cell receptor beta chains were sequenced from one sample in a study of blood T cells in healthy people across ages. Next came a second PCR, run for roughly 7 to 12 cycles, which used a sample-barcoded 5' primer along with a J-beta primer mix. TCRdb reprocessed the 5' RACE reads via MiXCR and lists one record per CDR3 protein. The table includes around 870,000 distinct CDR3 sequences, about 30% detected once. The sample was blood. The receptors here all came from a woman older than 75 in good health.

The table lists this clonotype with many counts. The chain combines TRBV7-2 with TRBJ2-5, with D uncertain. The CDR3 consists of 12 residues. CDR1 is SGHTA, CDR2 FQGNSA, per germline. V lost 1 base and J lost 9, with 9 bases in between. The CDR3 nucleotides read TGTGCCAGCAGCTTAGACCTCGGGCCCCAGTACTTC. This gives the protein CASSLDLGPQYF.

This clonotype was recorded at least ten times. This chain links TRBV4-3 with TRBJ2-3; 11 bases are shared with TRBD2. Germline-derived CDR1 and CDR2 are LGHNA and YSLEER. V trimming: 3 bases; J trimming: 0 bases; junction bases outside the gene matches: 20. This CDR3 is 22 amino acids long. CDR3 amino acids: CASSQPTSGEHQWGGSTDTQYF. The CDR3, as DNA: TGCGCCAGCAGCCAGCCGACTAGCGGGGAGCATCAATGGGGAGGGAGCACAGATACGCAGTATTTT.

This clonotype has a count of ten or more. The chain joins TRBV27 to TRBJ2-1; weak D call: TRBD2 (5 bases). CDR3 length: 13 amino acids. The germline gives CDR1 MNHEY, CDR2 SMNVEV (reference sequence). Trimming took off 6 bases at V and 8 bases at J, with 14 bases between the two ends. The CDR3 nucleotides are TGTGCCAGCAGAAAAACTAGATTGGATGAGCAGTTCTTC. Translated, it gives CASRKTRLDEQFF.

This clonotype was recorded at least ten times. The CDR3 protein is CASNRRNSWGQGLLYNEQFF. In nucleotides, the CDR3 is TGTGCCAGCAACCGAAGGAACAGCTGGGGACAGGGTTTGTTATACAATGAGCAGTTCTTC. This rearrangement joins TRBV6-1 to TRBJ2-1; 9 bases are shared with TRBD1. The germline gives CDR1 MNHNS, CDR2 SASEGT. V was pared by 7 bases and J by 4 bases, with 23 bases of the junction left unmatched. This CDR3 comprises 20 residues.

This clonotype appeared once. An end of the junction differs from the germline gene, which may be a read error. V is TRBV5-1 and J is TRBJ2-2; the D is unclear. Germline V gene sequence: CDR1 SGHRS, CDR2 YFSETQ. The CDR3 spans 15 residues. The CDR3 coding sequence is TGCGCCAGCAGCTCTGACGGGCAGAACATCGGGGAGCTGTTTTTT. Translated, it gives CASSSDGQNIGELFF.

This clonotype has at least ten counts. The rearrangement joins TRBV4-2 to TRBJ1-1, with 11 bases aligning to TRBD1. V dropped 1 base and J dropped 5; count of bases not matched to a gene: 6. The germline V gene has CDR1 LGHNA and CDR2 YNFKEQ. The CDR3 runs 16 residues. The CDR3 nucleotides are TGTGCCAGCAGCCAAGCCGGGACAGGGGGTCGGACTGAAGCTTTCTTT. The encoded protein is CASSQAGTGGRTEAFF.

Many counts were recorded for this clonotype. This rearrangement joins TRBV7-9 to TRBJ2-5; the match to TRBD1 covers 7 bases. V shed 3 bases, J shed 5 bases, and the junction held 18 bases outside the gene matches. Germline V CDR1 and CDR2: SEHNR, FQNEAQ (reference sequence). This CDR3 contains 18 residues. The CDR3 protein is CASSFSPWTGDSGETQYF. The CDR3 DNA follows: TGTGCCAGCAGCTTTTCCCCTTGGACAGGCGACTCGGGGGAGACCCAGTACTTC.

The chain couples TRBV10-1 to TRBJ2-3; D is ambiguous. CDR3 length: 12 amino acids. Trimming took 1 base from V and 4 from J, leaving 3 bases between them. Germline V gene lookup returns CDR1 WNHNN and CDR2 SYGVQD (reference sequence). The CDR3 loop is CASSEYADTQYF. The CDR3 DNA reads as TGCGCCAGCAGTGAGTACGCAGATACGCAGTATTTT.

The J gene is TRBJ1-5, the V gene TRBV7-2; D call uncertain. The CDR3 runs 15 residues. The germline V gene has CDR1 SGHTA and CDR2 FQGNSA. V was cut by 3 bases and J by 3 bases, with 12 bases left in between. The CDR3, as DNA: TGTGCCAGCAGCTTCGTAGGCAGGAACAATCAGCCCCAGCATTTT. It yields the protein CASSFVGRNNQPQHF.

This clonotype has a handful of counts. The chain uses TRBV6-8 and TRBJ1-1; D unresolved. V was pared by 6 bases and J by 1 base, with 27 bases between. Germline CDR1 MNHGY, CDR2 SAAAGT. This CDR3 has 19 amino acids. CDR3 bases: TGTGCCAGCAGACTCCCTTTCAACACCCCCGTCGGAACGAACACTGAAGCTTTCTTT. This gives the protein CASRLPFNTPVGTNTEAFF.

This clonotype occurred many times. This chain uses TRBV7-9 with TRBJ1-4, with 11 positions matching TRBD1. This CDR3 spans 14 amino acids. Unmatched junction bases numbered 2, after V lost 3 bases and J lost 8 bases. Germline-derived CDR1 and CDR2 are SEHNR and FQNEAQ (reference sequence). CDR3 loop: CASSLGTGGEKLFF. The DNA for the CDR3 is TGTGCCAGCAGCTTGGGGACAGGGGGAGAAAAACTGTTTTTT.

This clonotype was observed a handful of times. This chain connects TRBV12-3 or TRBV12-4 to TRBJ1-2; TRBD1 might be the D (5 bases). This CDR3 region has 14 residues. Deletions cut 1 base from V and 3 bases from J, with 9 bases between. CDR3: CASSLGGSHYGYTF. The CDR3 DNA follows: TGTGCCAGCAGTTTAGGGGGCAGCCACTATGGCTACACCTTC.

Ten or more counts support this clonotype. CDR3 nucleotides: TGTGCCACCAGCAGGGGCCAGACAGGGAGGCAAGAGACCCAGTACTTC. It codes for CATSRGQTGRQETQYF. The chain recombines TRBV15 with TRBJ2-5; tentative D call: TRBD1 (7 bases). The CDR3 extends over 16 amino acids. Germline CDR1 reads LNHNV; CDR2 reads YYDKDF (reference sequence). V gave up 3 bases and J gave up 2 bases, with 16 bases separating them.

This clonotype has more than one count but fewer than ten. V and J are TRBV7-9 and TRBJ1-6; TRBD1 matches at 8 bases. Germline V gene data show CDR1 as SEHNR and CDR2 as FQNEAQ (reference sequence). The CDR3 runs 16 residues. V gave up 5 bases and J gave up 9 bases; unmatched junction bases: 12. CDR3: CASSLPGGGNGSPLHF. The DNA of the CDR3 is TGTGCCAGCAGCCTCCCAGGGGGCGGCAACGGTTCACCCCTCCACTTT.

Concerning this clonotype: Possible read error: a much larger clone is one base away. The chain has TRBV20-1 and TRBJ2-3; tentative D call: TRBD1 (6 bases). Germline CDR1 reads DFQATT; CDR2 reads SNEGSKA (reference sequence). The CDR3 has 15 amino acids. Trimming shortened V by 6 bases and J by 8 bases, and 24 bases separated the two germline ends. The CDR3 DNA reads as TGCAGTGCAAGCCCAGGCTCCCCCCAAGGGGGTACGCAGTATTTT. Translating it yields CSASPGSPQGGTQYF.

For this clonotype: The junction does not match germline at one end; this may be a read error. Here the CDR3 reads CASSQDTGANVRTF. The CDR3 DNA reads TGCGCCAGCTCCCAGGATACTGGGGCCAACGTCCGGACTTTC. The V gene is TRBV4-1, the J gene TRBJ2-6, with a possible D match to TRBD1 (5 bases). The length of the CDR3 is 14 residues. Germline CDR1 and CDR2: MGHRA and YSYEKL.

This clonotype was recorded at least ten times. The chain recombines TRBV20-1 with TRBJ2-7; D call uncertain. Deletions cut 0 bases from V and 2 bases from J, with 8 bases between. The CDR3 consists of 13 residues. The germline gives CDR1 DFQATT, CDR2 SNEGSKA (reference sequence). CDR3 bases: TGCAGTGCTAGAGATGGCCATCCCTACGAGCAGTACTTC. Its protein product is CSARDGHPYEQYF.

Concerning this clonotype: Just one base apart from a much larger clone, this may be a read error. The rearrangement links TRBV15 to TRBJ2-2; TRBD2 might be the D (7 bases). Germline loops: CDR1 LNHNV, CDR2 YYDKDF (reference sequence). The CDR3 spans 16 residues. The CDR3 coding sequence is TGTGCCACCAGCAGAGGACGGGGGGCGAACACCGGGGAGCGGTTTTTT. It yields the protein CATSRGRGANTGERFF.